This T cell receptor beta chain originates from a study of cytomegalovirus exposure and HLA in healthy donors. Those who donated were healthy bone marrow donors. The CDR3 totals 15 residues. Germline V CDR1 and CDR2: KGHSH, LQKENI. V gave up 2 bases and J gave up 5 bases, with 12 bases separating them. 60 Vbeta and 13 Jbeta primers were used in PCR. Libraries were prepared by immunoSEQ multiplex PCR; TCRdb keeps only in-frame clonotypes and omits some of them. The table includes 150,000 to 200,000 clones, 75% to 80% detected once. Sequencing was carried out using PBMCs. The receptor was isolated from a woman between 40 and 55 years old in good health and CMV-seropositive. V is TRBV18 and J is TRBJ2-2; D unclear. The CDR3 DNA reads as TGTGCCAGCTCACCAGCGGTTTTAGAAACCGGGGAGCTGTTTTTT. Its protein is CASSPAVLETGELFF.